The 26 T cell receptor beta chains below were found in one sample sequenced in a study of shared clonotypes between healthy human individuals. Clones were read by immunoSEQ multiplex PCR, and TCRdb kept only the in-frame ones, dropping some. This repertoire shows fewer than 650,000 clones, about 79% found once; its top ten account for 10% to 15%. The specimen sequenced was PBMCs. These receptors were obtained from a woman aged 40 to 50 in good health. Some clones in this sample may be carry-over from other donors' samples.

The CDR3 region is CASSLALDNEQFF. Here the CDR3 DNA reads TGTGCCAGCAGCTTAGCCTTAGACAATGAGCAGTTCTTC. V gene TRBV7-2 combines with J gene TRBJ2-1; D uncertain. Trimming cost V 0 bases and J 5 bases, with 5 bases left between them. The length of the CDR3 is 13 residues. Germline V lookup: CDR1 SGHTA, CDR2 FQGNSA.

This clone was detected once. The genes are TRBV30 and TRBJ2-6; D is perhaps TRBD1 or TRBD2 (5 bases each). The germline gives CDR1 GTSNPN, CDR2 SVGIG (reference sequence). This CDR3 spans 16 amino acids. V was trimmed by 3 bases and J by 2 bases, leaving 14 bases between them. The chain's CDR3 is CAWRGRDLTGANVLTF. Here the CDR3 DNA reads TGTGCCTGGAGAGGAAGGGACCTTACTGGGGCCAACGTCCTGACTTTC.

CDR3 sequence: CATSPPGAGGQGRETQYF. CDR3 DNA sequence: TGTGCCACCAGCCCACCAGGGGCAGGGGGACAAGGTCGGGAGACCCAGTACTTC. V is TRBV28 and J is TRBJ2-5; 7 positions match TRBD1. The CDR3 spans 18 residues. V lost 10 bases to trimming and J lost 5 bases; unmatched junction nucleotides: 25. Germline CDR1 MDHEN, CDR2 SYDVKM.

This chain joins TRBV15 and TRBJ1-1, with no clear D. CDR1 is LNHNV and CDR2 is YYDKDF in the germline V gene (reference sequence). Trimming left V 0 bases short and J 7 bases short, with 6 bases between. This CDR3 comprises 12 residues. CDR3 loop: CATSRDGVEAFF. DNA for the CDR3: TGTGCCACCAGCAGAGATGGTGTTGAAGCTTTCTTT.

The chain links TRBV2 to TRBJ1-2, with TRBD1 as a possible D gene (6 bases). The CDR3 is made up of 14 amino acids. The V end lost 0 bases, the J end lost 3 bases, and 8 bases lay between the germline ends. CDR1 is SNHLY and CDR2 is FYNNEI in the germline V gene. CDR3 sequence (DNA): TGTGCCAGCAGTGAAGCGCAGGGGTACTATGGCTACACCTTC. This codes for CASSEAQGYYGYTF.

To note about this clone: One base separates it from a far larger clone, so it is likely a read error. The chain recombines TRBV5-1 with TRBJ1-2, with 10 bases matching TRBD1. Germline V gene data show CDR1 as SGHRS and CDR2 as YFSETQ. CDR3 length: 17 residues. CDR3 in amino acids: CASSWLSDRGQGYGYIF. The CDR3 nucleotides read TGCGCCAGCAGCTGGCTTTCCGACAGGGGGCAGGGCTATGGCTACATCTTC.

This clone was detected only once. V gene TRBV30 combines with J gene TRBJ2-7; TRBD1 might be the D (5 bases). The V gene lost 0 bases and the J gene lost 3 bases, with 9 bases spanning the gap. Germline assignment: CDR1 GTSNPN and CDR2 SVGIG (reference sequence). The CDR3 loop spans 13 amino acids. CDR3 nucleotides: TGTGCCTGGAGTGTAGGGGCCAGCTACGAGCAGTACTTC. This translates into CAWSVGASYEQYF.

A few counts support this clone. The genes are TRBV6-6 and TRBJ2-5; the D is unclear. The DNA matches TRBJ2-7 better at its end, which makes the J call doubtful. Germline values: CDR1 MNHNY, CDR2 SVGAGI (reference sequence). The CDR3 is 11 residues long. For the CDR3, the DNA is TGTGCCAGCAGGCTACTCTACGAGCAGTACTTC. Protein sequence: CASRLLYEQYF.

The chain employs TRBV4-1 and TRBJ2-7, with TRBD2 matching over 7 bases. CDR3 length equals 16 residues. V was clipped by 2 bases and J by 3 bases; unmatched bases: 10. CDR1 is MGHRA, CDR2 YSYEKL, per germline. CDR3 in amino acids: CASSQTRTGTNYEQYF. CDR3 bases: TGCGCCAGCAGCCAAACCAGAACCGGGACTAACTACGAGCAGTACTTC.

This clone was found a few times. The sample carries other DNA sequences with the same CDR3. The chain is built from TRBV9 and TRBJ2-7; D might be TRBD1 (5 bases). Germline V gene lookup returns CDR1 SGDLS and CDR2 YYNGEE. The CDR3 is 14 amino acids. Trimming pared 1 base from V and 0 bases from J, leaving 8 bases between. As DNA, the CDR3 is TGTGCCAGCAGCGTATCGACAGCCTCCTACGAGCAGTACTTC. As protein: CASSVSTASYEQYF.

V is TRBV29-1 and J is TRBJ2-5; perhaps TRBD2 as D (5 bases). Germline-derived CDR1 and CDR2 are SQVTM and ANQGSEA. The V gene lost 4 bases and the J gene lost 3 bases, with 15 bases spanning the gap. This CDR3 is built from 14 residues. CDR3 region: CSVVPGRVEETQYF. The CDR3 bases are TGCAGCGTTGTACCGGGAAGGGTGGAAGAGACCCAGTACTTC.

The chain carries TRBV7-2 and TRBJ2-7, with 7 bases identical to TRBD2. Germline values: CDR1 SGHTA, CDR2 FQGNSA. The CDR3 has 17 amino acids. Germline trimming cut 2 bases from V and 3 bases from J; bases unmatched to any gene: 13. The chain's CDR3 is CASSLTPGGGLIYEQYF. DNA of the CDR3: TGTGCCAGCAGCTTAACCCCGGGGGGAGGTCTTATCTACGAGCAGTACTTC.

This clone was seen a few times. The chain couples TRBV14 to TRBJ1-1, with no clear D. Germline CDR1 reads SGHDN; CDR2 reads FVKESK. The V gene lost 1 base and the J gene lost 7 bases, with 7 bases spanning the gap. This CDR3 has 12 residues. The CDR3: CASSQAYGEAFF. In DNA, the CDR3 is TGTGCCAGCAGCCAAGCATACGGTGAAGCTTTCTTT.

The J gene is TRBJ2-7, the V gene TRBV11-2, with D uncertain. The CDR3 has 12 amino acids. Looked up from germline, CDR1 is SGHAT and CDR2 is FQNNGV. V shed 3 bases and J shed 1 base, with 4 bases lying between them. The CDR3 DNA reads TGTGCCAGCAGCTTCGTATCCTACGAGCAGTACTTC. Encoded protein: CASSFVSYEQYF.

V gene TRBV5-1 combines with J gene TRBJ2-2; D might be TRBD2 (5 bases). Germline values: CDR1 SGHRS, CDR2 YFSETQ. V shed 1 base and J shed 0 bases, with 7 bases lying between them. The CDR3 has 15 residues. The CDR3: CASSLPGSNTGELFF. CDR3 sequence (DNA): TGCGCCAGCAGCTTGCCGGGATCGAACACCGGGGAGCTGTTTTTT.

The chain links TRBV18 to TRBJ2-7; D may be TRBD1 (5 bases). CDR1 is KGHSH and CDR2 is LQKENI in the germline V gene. V gave up 1 base and J gave up 0 bases, with 10 bases separating them. The CDR3 is 15 amino acids. The DNA for the CDR3 is TGTGCCAGCTCACCACTCCCAGGGCCCTCCTACGAGCAGTACTTC. Translated, it gives CASSPLPGPSYEQYF.

This rearrangement joins TRBV5-1 to TRBJ2-1; 7 nucleotides line up with TRBD2. CDR1 SGHRS and CDR2 YFSETQ come from the germline V gene. The CDR3 loop spans 15 amino acids. V shed 4 bases and J 4 bases; nucleotides not matched to a gene: 8. The CDR3 here is CASSPGGGAYNEQFF. The CDR3 DNA reads TGCGCCAGCAGCCCCGGGGGAGGGGCGTACAATGAGCAGTTCTTC.

The chain combines TRBV30 with TRBJ1-4; D ambiguous. Trimming cost V 2 bases and J 14 bases, with 15 bases left between them. Germline assignment: CDR1 GTSNPN and CDR2 SVGIG (reference sequence). The CDR3 is 12 residues long. In DNA, the CDR3 is TGTGCCTGGAGTAACACCGGGATCCGCCTGTTTTTT. Its protein product is CAWSNTGIRLFF. Full variable domain (remainder filled in from reference TRBV30 and TRBJ1-4): SQTIHQWPATLVQPVGSPLSLECTVEGTSNPNLYWYRQAAGRGLQLLFYSVGIGQISSEVPQNLSASRPQDRQFILSSKKLLLSDSGFYLCAWSNTGIRLFFGSGTQLSVL.

This chain uses TRBV29-1 with TRBJ1-2, with TRBD1 matching 9 bases. There are 14 residues in the CDR3. Germline CDR1 SQVTM, CDR2 ANQGSEA. Trimming at V came to 2 bases and at J to 7 bases, leaving 8 bases not matched to a gene. The CDR3 DNA follows: TGCAGCGTTGAATTCGGGGACAGGGTTTTTGGCTACACCTTC. It yields the protein CSVEFGDRVFGYTF. Filled out from reference TRBV29-1 and TRBJ1-2, the complete variable domain reads SAVISQKPSRDICQRGTSLTIQCQVDSQVTMMFWYRQQPGQSLTLIATANQGSEATYESGFVIDKFPISRPNLTFSTLTVSNMSPEDSSIYLCSVEFGDRVFGYTFGSGTRLTVV.

This clone was recorded at least ten times. Additional DNA sequences in this sample encode the identical CDR3. The J gene is TRBJ1-4, the V gene TRBV4-2; 8 positions agree with TRBD1. Germline CDR1 LGHNA, CDR2 YNFKEQ. CDR3 length equals 18 residues. V lost 1 base to trimming and J lost 0 bases; unmatched junction nucleotides: 7. This CDR3 reads CASSQGQGWVATNEKLFF. The CDR3 DNA reads TGTGCCAGCAGCCAAGGACAGGGGTGGGTTGCAACTAATGAAAAACTGTTTTTT.

This rearrangement joins TRBV30 to TRBJ1-4; 7 bases agree with TRBD1. In germline, CDR1 is GTSNPN, CDR2 SVGIG (reference sequence). The CDR3 is 13 amino acids. J was trimmed by 4 bases and V by 8 bases; bases with no gene match: 7. The CDR3 DNA reads TGTGCCAGCCCAGGGACAGTTAATGAAAAACTGTTTTTT. This encodes CASPGTVNEKLFF.

The chain employs TRBV2 and TRBJ2-7; no reliable D call. V lost 7 bases to trimming and J lost 4 bases, with 8 bases between them. Germline CDR1 is SNHLY and CDR2 is FYNNEI. The CDR3 is made up of 11 amino acids. The CDR3: CASKDVYEQYF. The CDR3 DNA sequence: TGTGCCAGCAAGGATGTGTACGAGCAGTACTTC.

The chain links TRBV28 to TRBJ1-3; D ambiguous. Germline-derived CDR1 and CDR2 are MDHEN and SYDVKM. The V end lost 3 bases, the J end lost 4 bases, and 7 bases lay between the germline ends. The CDR3 consists of 13 residues. The CDR3 region has the DNA TGTGCCAGCAGTTTTTCGGGGGGAAACACCATATATTTT. Its protein is CASSFSGGNTIYF. Full variable domain (outside the CDR3, taken from reference TRBV28 and TRBJ1-3): DVKVTQSSRYLVKRTGEKVFLECVQDMDHENMFWYRQDPGLGLRLIYFSYDVKMKEKGDIPEGYSVSREKKERFSLILESASTNQTSMYLCASSFSGGNTIYFGEGSWLTVV.

V usage is TRBV15 and J usage is TRBJ2-5; the D is unclear. Germline values: CDR1 LNHNV, CDR2 YYDKDF (reference sequence). V was clipped by 2 bases and J by 3 bases, with 7 bases between them. The CDR3 extends over 13 amino acids. DNA for the CDR3: TGTGCCACCAGCAGAAACCGGGAAGAGACCCAGTACTTC. It yields the protein CATSRNREETQYF. The full variable domain, completed using reference TRBV15 and TRBJ2-5, is DAMVIQNPRYQVTQFGKPVTLSCSQTLNHNVMYWYQQKSSQAPKLLFHYYDKDFNNEADTPDNFQSRRPNTSFCFLDIRSPGLGDTAMYLCATSRNREETQYFGPGTRLLVL.

This clone was found once. The chain links TRBV27 to TRBJ1-4; D ambiguous. CDR3 length: 12 amino acids. Between the trimmed V and J ends, which lost 5 bases and 13 bases, there was a span of 14 bases. Germline V gene sequence: CDR1 MNHEY, CDR2 SMNVEV (reference sequence). The chain's CDR3 is CASSTIAGGLFF. For the CDR3, the DNA is TGTGCCAGCAGTACAATTGCGGGTGGACTGTTTTTT.

This chain uses TRBV28 with TRBJ1-5; D possibly corresponds to TRBD1 (5 bases). Germline V gene lookup returns CDR1 MDHEN and CDR2 SYDVKM. With 7 bases removed from V and 6 bases from J, the gap between germline ends came to 16 bases. The CDR3 contains 14 residues. The CDR3 DNA reads as TGTGCCAGCAACCCGGGAGGGGTCCGTCAGCCCCAGCATTTT. Its translation: CASNPGGVRQPQHF.